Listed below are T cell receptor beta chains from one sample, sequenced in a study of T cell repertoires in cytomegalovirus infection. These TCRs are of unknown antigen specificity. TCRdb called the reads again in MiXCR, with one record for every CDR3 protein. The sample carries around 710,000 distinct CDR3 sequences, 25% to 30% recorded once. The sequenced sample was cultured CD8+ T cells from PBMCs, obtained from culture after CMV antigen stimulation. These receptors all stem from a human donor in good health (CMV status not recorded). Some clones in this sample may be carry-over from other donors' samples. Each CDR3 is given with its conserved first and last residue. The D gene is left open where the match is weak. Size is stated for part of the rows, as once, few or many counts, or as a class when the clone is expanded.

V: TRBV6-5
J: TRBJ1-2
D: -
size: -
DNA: TGTGCCAGCAGTACCACCGGGACACTGAATGGCTACACCTTC
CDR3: CASSTTGTLNGYTF

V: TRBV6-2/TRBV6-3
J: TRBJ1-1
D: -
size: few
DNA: TGTGCCAGCAGTTGGTCAAATGAGGAAGCTTTCTTT
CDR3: CASSWSNEEAFF

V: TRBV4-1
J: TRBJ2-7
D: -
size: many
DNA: TGCGCCAGCAGCCAAGATCCAGGGCACTACGAGCAGTACTTC
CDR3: CASSQDPGHYEQYF

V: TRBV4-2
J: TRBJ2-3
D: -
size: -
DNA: TGTGCCAGCAGCCAAGAGAACCGGAGCCCAGATACGCAGTATTTT
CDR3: CASSQENRSPDTQYF

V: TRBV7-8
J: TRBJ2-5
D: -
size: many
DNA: TGTGCCAGCAGCCGTTCGGGCCAGCAAGAGACCCAGTACTTC
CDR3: CASSRSGQQETQYF

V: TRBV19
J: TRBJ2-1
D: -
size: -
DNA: TGTGCCAGTAGTATCCATTCGGGACTTTACAATGAGCAGTTCTTC
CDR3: CASSIHSGLYNEQFF

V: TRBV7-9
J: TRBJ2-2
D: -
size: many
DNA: TGTGCCAGCAGCTTTTCGAGGCGTAACGGGGAGCTGTTTTTT
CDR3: CASSFSRRNGELFF

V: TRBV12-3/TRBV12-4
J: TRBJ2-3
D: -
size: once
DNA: TGTGCCAGCAGTTTCACCCCGTCTAGCACAGATACGCAGTATTTT
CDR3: CASSFTPSSTDTQYF

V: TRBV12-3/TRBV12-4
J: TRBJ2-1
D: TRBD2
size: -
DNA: TGTGCCAGCAGTTTAGCCCCTGCGGGGGGCTACAATGAGCAGTTCTTC
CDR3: CASSLAPAGGYNEQFF

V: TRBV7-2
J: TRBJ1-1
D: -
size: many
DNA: TGTGCCAGCAGCTTAGAGATGGGGAACACTGAAGCTTTCTTT
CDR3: CASSLEMGNTEAFF

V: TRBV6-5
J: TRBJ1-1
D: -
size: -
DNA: TGTGCCAGCAGTCCGGAAAGCCCGGTCCAGACTGAAGCTTTCTTT
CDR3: CASSPESPVQTEAFF

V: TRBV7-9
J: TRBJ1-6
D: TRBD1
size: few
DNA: TGTGCCAGCAGCGACCAGGGGGCGCTGGGCAATTCACCCCTCCACTTT
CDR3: CASSDQGALGNSPLHF

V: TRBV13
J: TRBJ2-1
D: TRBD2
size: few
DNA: TGTGCCAGCAGCCCGGGACTAGCTATCAATGAGCAGTTCTTC
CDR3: CASSPGLAINEQFF

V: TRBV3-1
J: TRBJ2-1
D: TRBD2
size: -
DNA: TGTGCCAGCAGCCAAGAAAAAGCGGGGGGCCCGAGCTCCTACAATGAGCAGTTCTTC
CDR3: CASSQEKAGGPSSYNEQFF

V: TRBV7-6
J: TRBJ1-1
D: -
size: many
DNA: TGTGCCAGCAGCTTAGCATCGGCAGCGAACACTGAAGCTTTCTTT
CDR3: CASSLASAANTEAFF

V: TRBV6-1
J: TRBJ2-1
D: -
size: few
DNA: TGTGCCAGCAGTTTGAGGCAGGGCTTTGAGCAGTTCTTC
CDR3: CASSLRQGFEQFF

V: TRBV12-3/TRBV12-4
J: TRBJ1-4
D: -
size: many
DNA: TGTGCCAGCAGTTTCGGGTCCCCGACAACTAATGAAAAACTGTTTTTT
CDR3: CASSFGSPTTNEKLFF

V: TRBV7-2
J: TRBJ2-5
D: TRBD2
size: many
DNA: TGTGCCAGCAGCTGGGGGGGCCAAGAGACCCAGTACTTC
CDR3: CASSWGGQETQYF

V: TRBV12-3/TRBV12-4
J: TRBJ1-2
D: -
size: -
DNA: TGTGCCAGCACTAGACAGGACCACACGCCTAACTATGGCTACACCTTC
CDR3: CASTRQDHTPNYGYTF

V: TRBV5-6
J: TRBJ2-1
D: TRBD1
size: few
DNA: TGTGCCAGCAGCTGGGACAGGTATGAGCAGTTCTTC
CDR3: CASSWDRYEQFF

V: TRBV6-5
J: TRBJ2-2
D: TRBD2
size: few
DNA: TGTGCCAGCAGTTACTCCGGGACTAGCGGGGGGGCGGGCACCGGGGAGCTGTTTTTT
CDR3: CASSYSGTSGGAGTGELFF

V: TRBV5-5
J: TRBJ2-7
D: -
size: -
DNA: TGTGCCAGCAGATCAGGGTACGGGTACGAGCAGTACTTC
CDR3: CASRSGYGYEQYF

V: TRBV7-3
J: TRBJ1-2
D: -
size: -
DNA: TGTGCCAGCAGCTTAACCGGACAGACCAAGCCCTATGGCTACACCTTC
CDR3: CASSLTGQTKPYGYTF

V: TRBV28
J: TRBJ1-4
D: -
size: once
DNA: TGTGCCAGCAGTCCGGACCGCAGTGGGGTTGCAACTAATGAAAAACTGTTTTTT
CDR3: CASSPDRSGVATNEKLFF

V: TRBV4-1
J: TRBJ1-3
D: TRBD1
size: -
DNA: TGCGCCAGCAGCCAAGGCGCTCCGGACAGGGGGCCTGGAAACACCATATATTTT
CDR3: CASSQGAPDRGPGNTIYF

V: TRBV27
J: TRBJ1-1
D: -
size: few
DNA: TGTGCCAGCAGCACTAGACCAGGGGACGCAGCTTTCTTT
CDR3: CASSTRPGDAAFF

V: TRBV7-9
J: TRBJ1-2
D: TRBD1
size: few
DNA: TGTGCCAGCAGCGGACACCGGGACAGGGAGGTTGGCTACACCTTC
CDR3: CASSGHRDREVGYTF

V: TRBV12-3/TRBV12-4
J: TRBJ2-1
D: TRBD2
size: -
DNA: TGTGCCAGCAGTGTACCTTTGCGGGGGGTTGCCAATGAGCAGTTCTTC
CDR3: CASSVPLRGVANEQFF

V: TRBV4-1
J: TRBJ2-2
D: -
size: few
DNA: TGCGCCAGCAGCCAAGATCGGGACATGGGGTACACCGGGGAGCTGTTTTTT
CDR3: CASSQDRDMGYTGELFF

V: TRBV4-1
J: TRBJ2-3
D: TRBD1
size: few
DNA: TGCGCCAGCAGCCAAATCTTCAGGGGGACAGGGGAAGATACGCAGTATTTT
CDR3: CASSQIFRGTGEDTQYF

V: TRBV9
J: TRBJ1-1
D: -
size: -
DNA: TGTGCCAGCAGCGTATGGCAGGAGATGAACACTGAAGCTTTCTTT
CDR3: CASSVWQEMNTEAFF

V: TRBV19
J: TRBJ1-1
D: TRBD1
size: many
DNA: TGTGCCGCCGCCCGGGACAGGGGAAATGTGTATGAAGCTTTCTTT
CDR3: CAAARDRGNVYEAFF

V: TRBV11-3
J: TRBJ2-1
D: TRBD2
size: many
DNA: TGTGCCAGCAGCTCGCCCCGACTAGCGGGGGGGAATGAGCAGTTCTTC
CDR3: CASSSPRLAGGNEQFF

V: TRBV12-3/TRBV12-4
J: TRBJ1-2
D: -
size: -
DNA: TGTGCCAGCAGTTTCACTGGGGCGGGGTATGGCTACACCTTC
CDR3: CASSFTGAGYGYTF

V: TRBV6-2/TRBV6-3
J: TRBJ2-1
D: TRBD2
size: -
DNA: TGTGCCAGCCGACTAGCGGGGGGGCCCAATGAGCAGTTCTTC
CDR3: CASRLAGGPNEQFF

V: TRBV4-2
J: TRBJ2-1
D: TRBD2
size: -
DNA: TGTGCCAGCAGCCAAGAGGGGCCTCCTAGCGGGGGGCCACACAATGAGCAGTTCTTC
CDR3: CASSQEGPPSGGPHNEQFF

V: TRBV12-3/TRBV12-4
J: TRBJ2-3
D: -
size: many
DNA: TGTGCCAGCAAGAAAGATACGCAGTATTTT
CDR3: CASKKDTQYF

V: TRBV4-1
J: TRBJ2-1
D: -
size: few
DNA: TGCGCCAGCAGCCAGCTGCTCCAGGGTGGAGACAATGAGCAGTTCTTC
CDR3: CASSQLLQGGDNEQFF

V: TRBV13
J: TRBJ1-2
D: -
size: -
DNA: TGTGCCAGCAGCTTAGCGCGGTTGCCCTATGGCTACACCTTC
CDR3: CASSLARLPYGYTF

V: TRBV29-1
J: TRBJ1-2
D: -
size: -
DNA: TGCAGCGTTGAAATGGGAGGGAACTATGGCTACACCTTC
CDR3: CSVEMGGNYGYTF

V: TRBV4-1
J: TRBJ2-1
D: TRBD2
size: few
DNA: TGCGCCAGCAGCCAAGTCCTAGCGGGGGGGCCCCTAGACAATGAGCAGTTCTTC
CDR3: CASSQVLAGGPLDNEQFF

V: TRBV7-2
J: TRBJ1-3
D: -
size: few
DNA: TGTGGAGGGATGGACGGGAACTACTCTGGAAACACCATATATTTT
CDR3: CGGMDGNYSGNTIYF